This T cell receptor beta chain was sequenced during a study of T cells in Graves' hyperthyroidism and ophthalmopathy. Study overall: Peripheral blood draws took place at initial diagnosis, ahead of any treatment.

The study included ophthalmopathy patients with Clinical Activity Score at least 3, NOSPECS grade at least 4 and duration under 3 months. Uncontrolled infection, other autoimmune disease, pregnancy or lactation disqualified patients from enrolment. Diagnoses were established using clinical symptoms, serum thyroxine and TRAb, thyroid ultrasound and orbital computed tomography. Amplification of TCR beta CDR3 regions was performed using RNA transcripts as template. TCR CDR3 regions were first amplified by RT-PCR with HTBI primers. TCRdb used MiXCR to reprocess the multiplex PCR reads, holding one entry per CDR3 protein. The sample has hundreds of thousands of distinct CDR3 sequences, 13% to 15% seen once. Germline values: CDR1 GTSNPN, CDR2 SVGIG (reference sequence). The V end was cut by 0 bases, the J end by 1 base, with 7 bases between. This CDR3 spans 14 amino acids.

Specimen: blood. The chain employs TRBV30 and TRBJ2-4; D call uncertain. This TCR came from a woman between 45 and 65 years old with Graves' ophthalmopathy. CDR3 amino acids: CAWSVLSAKNIQYF. The CDR3 nucleotides read TGTGCCTGGAGTGTATTATCGGCCAAAAACATTCAGTACTTC. Combining the CDR3 with reference TRBV30 and TRBJ2-4 gives the whole variable domain SQTIHQWPATLVQPVGSPLSLECTVEGTSNPNLYWYRQAAGRGLQLLFYSVGIGQISSEVPQNLSASRPQDRQFILSSKKLLLSDSGFYLCAWSVLSAKNIQYFGAGTRLSVL.